Each of the 27 T cell receptor beta chains below was sequenced from the same sample in a study of T cells in Graves' hyperthyroidism and ophthalmopathy. RNA transcripts provided the source from which TCR beta CDR3 regions were amplified. With the HTBI primer set, the TCR CDR3 went through a first round of RT-PCR. TCRdb itself ran the multiplex PCR reads through MiXCR, one entry per CDR3 protein. The table lists about 210,000 distinct CDR3 sequences, over 15% of them singletons. Sequencing input: blood. The receptor set was obtained from a middle-aged man with Graves' hyperthyroidism.

This clonotype was detected ten times or more. The DNA of the CDR3 is TGTGCCAGCAGCCCCGGAGGTAGCGGGAGCGGGGCGCAGTATTTT. Its translation: CASSPGGSGSGAQYF. The J gene is TRBJ2-3, the V gene TRBV7-3; 9 bases match TRBD2. The V and J ends lost 5 bases and 10 bases, in that order; junction bases with no gene match: 13. The CDR3 is 15 amino acids. CDR1 SGHTA and CDR2 FQGTGA come from the germline V gene.

The chain joins TRBV10-1 to TRBJ2-1; 12 nucleotides match TRBD1. Looked up from germline, CDR1 is WNHNN and CDR2 is SYGVQD (reference sequence). This CDR3 spans 13 amino acids. Trimming cost V 6 bases and J 10 bases; bases outside gene matches: 4. The CDR3 here is CASSMGQGAEQFF. The CDR3 region has the DNA TGCGCCAGCAGCATGGGACAGGGGGCCGAGCAGTTCTTC.

This chain connects TRBV20-1 to TRBJ1-4; D perhaps matches TRBD1 (5 bases). The V end lost 0 bases, the J end lost 2 bases, and 10 bases lay between the germline ends. The CDR3 spans 15 residues. The germline CDR1 and CDR2 sequences are DFQATT and SNEGSKA (reference sequence). The CDR3 nucleotides are TGCAGTGCTAGAGATTGGGGGAGTACTAATGAAAAACTGTTTTTT. Translation: CSARDWGSTNEKLFF.

Notes on this clonotype: A much larger clonotype is one base distant, so this may be a read error. The V call is TRBV15, the J call TRBJ2-5; 7 nucleotides line up with TRBD2. Germline V gives CDR1 LNHNV, CDR2 YYDKDF (reference sequence). The CDR3 is made up of 15 amino acids. CDR3 DNA sequence: TGTGCCACCAACAGAGAAATTGGGGGAGGGGAGACCCAGTACTTC. Residues: CATNREIGGGETQYF.

The chain employs TRBV27 and TRBJ2-1; 13 bases are a match to TRBD2. This CDR3 is 19 amino acids long. V shed 5 bases and J 2 bases; nucleotides not matched to a gene: 12. The germline CDR1 and CDR2 sequences are MNHEY and SMNVEV (reference sequence). The chain's CDR3 is CASSIIMTSGGRPYNEQFF. As DNA, the CDR3 is TGTGCCAGCAGTATTATCATGACTAGCGGGGGGCGGCCCTACAATGAGCAGTTCTTC.

Many counts were recorded for this clonotype. J is TRBJ2-4 and V is TRBV6-6; D is ambiguous. Trimming removed 0 bases from V and 6 bases from J, with 12 bases in between. Germline V lookup: CDR1 MNHNY, CDR2 SVGAGI (reference sequence). This CDR3 contains 15 residues. The CDR3 sequence is CASSYSIVPANIQYF. DNA for the CDR3: TGTGCCAGCAGTTACTCGATCGTCCCGGCAAACATTCAGTACTTC.

The chain links TRBV20-1 to TRBJ2-5; 14 bases align to TRBD2. Germline V gives CDR1 DFQATT, CDR2 SNEGSKA (reference sequence). The CDR3 has 15 residues. The chain's CDR3 is CRAVGLAGDKETQYF. Written as DNA, the CDR3 is TGCAGGGCCGTGGGACTAGCGGGGGACAAAGAGACCCAGTACTTC.

Many counts were recorded for this clonotype. The genes are TRBV2 and TRBJ2-5; a weak D match, TRBD2 (6 bases). V was clipped by 6 bases and J by 4 bases, with 15 bases between them. This CDR3 has 14 residues. Germline V CDR1 and CDR2: SNHLY, FYNNEI. The CDR3 is CASSPGLTIETQYF. As DNA, the CDR3 is TGTGCCAGCAGCCCGGGACTCACAATAGAGACCCAGTACTTC.

The chain couples TRBV3-1 to TRBJ2-7, with D maybe TRBD1 (6 bases). Per germline, CDR1 LGHDT and CDR2 YNNKEL (reference sequence). V lost 1 base and J lost 5, with 15 bases in between. The CDR3 has 15 amino acids. CDR3 sequence: CASSQARTGLNEQYF. The DNA of the CDR3 is TGTGCCAGCAGCCAAGCCCGCACAGGGTTAAACGAGCAGTACTTC.

This clonotype was observed a few times. This chain joins TRBV6-2 or TRBV6-3 and TRBJ2-3; possibly TRBD2 for D (5 bases). In germline, CDR1 is MNHEY, CDR2 SVGEGT. CDR3 size: 14 residues. The V end was cut by 2 bases, the J end by 1 base, with 7 bases between. CDR3 loop: CASSYRTRTDTQYF. The CDR3 nucleotides are TGTGCCAGCAGTTACAGGACTCGCACAGATACGCAGTATTTT.

The chain combines TRBV29-1 with TRBJ2-5; possibly TRBD2 for D (7 bases). CDR3 length: 17 residues. V dropped 0 bases and J dropped 2 bases, with 19 bases sitting between them. Per germline, CDR1 SQVTM and CDR2 ANQGSEA. CDR3 loop: CSVEELRGLAEQETQYF. CDR3 coding DNA: TGCAGCGTTGAAGAGCTTCGGGGGCTAGCGGAACAAGAGACCCAGTACTTC.

In this sample, this clonotype turned up many times. V usage is TRBV4-1 and J usage is TRBJ2-7, with a weak D call TRBD1 (6 bases). This CDR3 contains 14 residues. The V gene lost 3 bases and the J gene lost 3 bases, with 12 bases spanning the gap. CDR1 is MGHRA and CDR2 is YSYEKL in the germline V gene. The CDR3 spells CASSHLQGFYEQYF. The CDR3 DNA reads TGCGCCAGCAGCCACTTACAGGGATTCTACGAGCAGTACTTC.

The table lists this clonotype with many counts. V is TRBV7-2 and J is TRBJ2-5; D may be TRBD2 (5 bases). From germline, CDR1 is SGHTA and CDR2 FQGNSA. V dropped 3 bases and J dropped 2 bases, with 7 bases sitting between them. The CDR3 consists of 13 residues. This chain's CDR3 is CASSFSVQETQYF. CDR3 coding DNA: TGTGCCAGCAGCTTTAGCGTTCAAGAGACCCAGTACTTC.

The chain carries TRBV12-3 or TRBV12-4 and TRBJ2-1, with TRBD2 identical over 7 bases. The J segment lost 1 base and the V segment lost 6 bases, leaving 9 bases of the junction unmatched. This CDR3 spans 16 amino acids. The CDR3 DNA reads as TGTGCCAGCAGATTAACCCGGACTAGTTCCTACAATGAGCAGTTCTTC. Translated: CASRLTRTSSYNEQFF.

The sample holds many counts of this clonotype. The chain recombines TRBV28 with TRBJ2-5; unclear D gene. V lost 3 bases, J lost 1 base, and 3 bases lay in between. Germline V gene lookup returns CDR1 MDHEN and CDR2 SYDVKM. The CDR3 length is 12 residues. The CDR3, as DNA: TGTGCCAGCAGTTTTTCCCAAGAGACCCAGTACTTC. Translating it yields CASSFSQETQYF. Together with reference TRBV28 and TRBJ2-5, the CDR3 gives the full variable domain: DVKVTQSSRYLVKRTGEKVFLECVQDMDHENMFWYRQDPGLGLRLIYFSYDVKMKEKGDIPEGYSVSREKKERFSLILESASTNQTSMYLCASSFSQETQYFGPGTRLLVL.

This clonotype was observed a few times. The chain has TRBV19 and TRBJ1-6; no definite D call. The CDR3 has 12 residues. The germline CDR1 and CDR2 sequences are LNHDA and SQIVND (reference sequence). Trimming left V 3 bases short and J 9 bases short, with 6 bases between. The CDR3 nucleotides are TGTGCCAGTAGTATCCGCGGTTCACCCCTCCACTTT. This codes for CASSIRGSPLHF.

The gene calls are TRBV20-1 and TRBJ2-3, with 11 nucleotides matching TRBD2. Looked up from germline, CDR1 is DFQATT and CDR2 is SNEGSKA (reference sequence). Germline trimming cut 0 bases from V and 4 bases from J; bases unmatched to any gene: 6. The CDR3 extends over 16 amino acids. This chain's CDR3 is CSARDRLLAGADTQYF. CDR3 bases: TGCAGTGCTAGAGATCGTCTACTAGCGGGAGCAGATACGCAGTATTTT.

This clonotype appeared many times. V and J are TRBV20-1 and TRBJ2-1; 11 bases line up with TRBD2. V lost 5 bases, J lost 10 bases, and 16 bases stayed unmatched. This CDR3 is built from 16 residues. CDR1 DFQATT and CDR2 SNEGSKA come from the germline V gene (reference sequence). In nucleotides, the CDR3 is TGCAGTGCTCCGAAACCTTTTACTAGCGGGAGTTTGGAGCAGTTCTTC. It is translated as CSAPKPFTSGSLEQFF.

This clonotype was seen at least ten times. The chain is built from TRBV12-3 or TRBV12-4 and TRBJ2-3, with 14 nucleotides matching TRBD2. V trimming: 5 bases; J trimming: 8 bases; junction bases outside the gene matches: 9. The CDR3 extends over 16 amino acids. CDR3 nucleotide sequence: TGTGCCAGCAGTCTAGGACTAGCGGGAGGAGGAGGTACGCAGTATTTT. It is translated as CASSLGLAGGGGTQYF.

Details on this clonotype: The junction shows a germline mismatch at one end, possibly a read error. The chain links TRBV9 to TRBJ2-5; D may match TRBD1 or TRBD2 (6 bases each). Germline V gene data show CDR1 as SGDLS and CDR2 as YYNGEE. The CDR3 consists of 15 residues. The CDR3 loop reads CASSSRWGAGESQYF. The CDR3 DNA follows: TGTGCCAGCAGCTCCCGTTGGGGGGCGGGTGAGAGCCAGTACTTC.

The chain carries TRBV29-1 and TRBJ2-2; 7 bases agree with TRBD2. The CDR3 length is 15 residues. Trimming cost V 4 bases and J 3 bases; bases outside gene matches: 8. Per the germline V gene, CDR1 is SQVTM and CDR2 is ANQGSEA. DNA for the CDR3: TGCAGCGTTGGGAGTTCAGGGAGGGACACCGGGGAGCTGTTTTTT. This gives the protein CSVGSSGRDTGELFF.

The sample holds many counts of this clonotype. The rearrangement joins TRBV9 to TRBJ2-1; 9 bases match TRBD2. The CDR3 extends over 15 amino acids. Germline V CDR1 and CDR2: SGDLS, YYNGEE. The J segment lost 6 bases and the V segment lost 0 bases, leaving 4 bases of the junction unmatched. CDR3 residues: CASSVGSSGSNEQFF. The CDR3 nucleotides read TGTGCCAGCAGCGTAGGAAGTAGCGGGAGCAATGAGCAGTTCTTC.

Ten or more counts support this clonotype. V gene TRBV11-3 combines with J gene TRBJ2-1; a weak D match, TRBD1 (6 bases). V shed 2 bases and J shed 6 bases, with 8 bases lying between them. CDR3 size: 13 residues. The germline V gene encodes CDR1 SGHNT and CDR2 YENEEA. DNA of the CDR3: TGTGCCAGCAGCTTAACAGGGTTCAATGAGCAGTTCTTC. Its translation: CASSLTGFNEQFF. Supplemented by reference TRBV11-3 and TRBJ2-1, the full variable domain reads EAGVVQSPRYKIIEKKQPVAFWCNPISGHNTLYWYLQNLGQGPELLIRYENEEAVDDSQLPKDRFSAERLKGVDSTLKIQPAELGDSAVYLCASSLTGFNEQFFGPGTRLTVL.

To note about this clonotype: The conserved phenylalanine or tryptophan normally closing the CDR3 is absent here, so this likely arose from a read error. The chain has TRBV4-1 and TRBJ1-3; D is perhaps TRBD1 (6 bases). The CDR3 runs 16 residues. V was cut by 0 bases and J by 1 base, with 10 bases left in between. CDR1 is MGHRA, CDR2 YSYEKL, per germline. CDR3 bases: TGCGCCAGCAGCCAAGATCGGGGGGCGTCTGGAAACACCATATATTCT. This sequence encodes CASSQDRGASGNTIYS.

This clonotype showed up many times. The rearrangement links TRBV30 to TRBJ2-7; TRBD1 is a possible D gene (5 bases). This CDR3 has 14 residues. Germline V lookup: CDR1 GTSNPN, CDR2 SVGIG (reference sequence). Trimming shortened V by 0 bases and J by 1 base, and 10 bases separated the two germline ends. The CDR3 sequence is CAWSVAGLSYEQYF. In nucleotides, the CDR3 is TGTGCCTGGAGTGTGGCAGGGTTATCCTACGAGCAGTACTTC.

In this sample, this clonotype turned up a few times. V gene TRBV6-5 combines with J gene TRBJ1-5; 11 bases map to TRBD1. Germline assignment: CDR1 MNHEY and CDR2 SVGAGI. This CDR3 has 17 residues. V shed 4 bases and J 0 bases; nucleotides not matched to a gene: 5. The CDR3 coding sequence is TGTGCCAGCAGTTCCGGGACAGGGGGGAATAGCAATCAGCCCCAGCATTTT. Translation gives CASSSGTGGNSNQPQHF.

This clonotype has at least ten counts. This chain connects TRBV5-1 to TRBJ2-2; D tentatively reads TRBD1 or TRBD2 (5 bases each). CDR1 and CDR2 from the germline V gene are SGHRS and YFSETQ. The V end was cut by 1 base, the J end by 4 bases, with 11 bases between. This CDR3 region has 15 residues. The CDR3 protein is CASSLMTGRTGELFF. CDR3 coding DNA: TGCGCCAGCAGCTTGATGACGGGACGCACCGGGGAGCTGTTTTTT. The whole variable domain, remainder taken from reference TRBV5-1 and TRBJ2-2, is KAGVTQTPRYLIKTRGQQVTLSCSPISGHRSVSWYQQTPGQGLQFLFEYFSETQRNKGNFPGRFSGRQFSNSRSEMNVSTLELGDSALYLCASSLMTGRTGELFFGEGSRLTVL.